The rows below give T cell receptor beta chains drawn from one sample of a study of a mutant IDH1 vaccine in newly diagnosed glioma. Which antigens these TCRs recognize remains unknown. The method was immunoSEQ multiplex PCR; TCRdb's version includes in-frame clones alone and lacks a portion of them. Seen here are tens of thousands of clones, 60% to 80% observed once, and the top ten hold about 5%. The sequenced sample was PBMCs, obtained from a glioma patient whose treatment included an IDH1 peptide vaccine. Receptor source: a middle-aged man with glioma. Each CDR3 is given with its conserved first and last residue. D genes are given only for firm matches. Rows give clone size only sometimes, using once, few, many, or a class for an expanded clone.

few	-	TRBJ2-2	TRBV5-6	CASSRRTANTGELFF	TGTGCCAGCAGCAGGCGGACAGCGAACACCGGGGAGCTGTTTTTT
-	-	TRBJ2-7	TRBV2	CATHVDASYEQYF	TGTGCCACTCATGTGGACGCTTCCTACGAGCAGTACTTC
-	TRBD1	TRBJ1-2	TRBV9	CASSSPNDRGANYGYTF	TGTGCCAGCAGCTCCCCCAACGACAGGGGAGCCAACTATGGCTACACCTTC
-	TRBD1	TRBJ1-2	TRBV6-5	CASSQGQGSYGYTF	TGTGCCAGCAGCCAGGGACAGGGGTCCTATGGCTACACCTTC
few	-	TRBJ1-1	TRBV30	CAWSDRGVNTEAFF	TGTGCCTGGAGTGATAGGGGGGTGAACACTGAAGCTTTCTTT
-	-	TRBJ1-2	TRBV6-5	CASSTDFLYGYTF	TGTGCCAGCAGCACGGACTTTCTCTATGGCTACACCTTC
-	-	TRBJ2-4	TRBV4-3	CASSRGPRTIQYF	TGCGCCAGCAGCCGGGGACCGAGAACGATTCAGTACTTC
once	-	TRBJ1-3	TRBV5-4	CASSLGGRGNTIYF	TGTGCCAGCAGCCTAGGAGGGCGGGGAAACACCATATATTTT
-	TRBD1	TRBJ2-2	TRBV7-9	CASSSQGQGLAAGELFF	TGTGCCAGCAGCTCACAAGGACAGGGGTTAGCAGCCGGGGAGCTGTTTTTT
-	-	TRBJ2-7	TRBV6-5	CASSRDAGLSYEQYF	TGTGCCAGCAGCCGGGACGCAGGCCTCTCCTACGAGCAGTACTTC
-	-	TRBJ1-2	TRBV4-3	CASSQGGPGGVGGYTF	TGCGCCAGCAGCCAAGGAGGACCGGGAGGGGTAGGGGGCTACACCTTC